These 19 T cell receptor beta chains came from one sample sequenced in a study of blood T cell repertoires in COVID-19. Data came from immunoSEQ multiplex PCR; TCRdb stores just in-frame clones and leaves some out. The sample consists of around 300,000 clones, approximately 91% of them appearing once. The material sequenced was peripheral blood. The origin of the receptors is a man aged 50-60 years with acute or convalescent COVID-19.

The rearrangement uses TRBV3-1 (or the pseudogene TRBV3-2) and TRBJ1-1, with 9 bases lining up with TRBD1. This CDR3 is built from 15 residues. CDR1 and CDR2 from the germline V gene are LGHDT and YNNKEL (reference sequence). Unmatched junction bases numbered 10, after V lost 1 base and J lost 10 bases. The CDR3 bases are TGTGCCAGCAGCCAAGTACCCGGACAGGGGCTAGCAGCTTTCTTT. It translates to CASSQVPGQGLAAFF.

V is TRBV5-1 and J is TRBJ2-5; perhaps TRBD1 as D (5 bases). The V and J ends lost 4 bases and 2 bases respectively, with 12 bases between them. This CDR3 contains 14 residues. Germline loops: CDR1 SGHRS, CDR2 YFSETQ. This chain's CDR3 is CASSLQGGQETQYF. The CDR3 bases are TGCGCCAGCAGCCTGCAGGGTGGTCAAGAGACCCAGTACTTC.

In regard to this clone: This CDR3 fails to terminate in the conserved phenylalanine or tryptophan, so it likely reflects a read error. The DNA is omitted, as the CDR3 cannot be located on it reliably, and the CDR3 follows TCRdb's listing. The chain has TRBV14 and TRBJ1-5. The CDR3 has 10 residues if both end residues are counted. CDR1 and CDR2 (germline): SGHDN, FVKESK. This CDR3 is CASSLTERTS.

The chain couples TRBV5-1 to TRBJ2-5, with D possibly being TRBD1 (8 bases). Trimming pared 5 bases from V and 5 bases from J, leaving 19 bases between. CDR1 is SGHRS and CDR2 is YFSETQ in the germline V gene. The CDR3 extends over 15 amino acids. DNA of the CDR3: TGCGCCAGCAGTGAACAGGGGGGGCGCGGCGAGACCCAGTACTTC. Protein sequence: CASSEQGGRGETQYF.

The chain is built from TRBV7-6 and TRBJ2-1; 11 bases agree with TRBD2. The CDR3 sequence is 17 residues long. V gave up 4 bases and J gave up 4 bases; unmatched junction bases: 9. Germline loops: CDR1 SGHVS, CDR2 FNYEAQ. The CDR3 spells CASSSRLLAGAYNEQFF. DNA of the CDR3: TGTGCCAGCAGCTCCCGCTTACTAGCGGGGGCTTACAATGAGCAGTTCTTC.

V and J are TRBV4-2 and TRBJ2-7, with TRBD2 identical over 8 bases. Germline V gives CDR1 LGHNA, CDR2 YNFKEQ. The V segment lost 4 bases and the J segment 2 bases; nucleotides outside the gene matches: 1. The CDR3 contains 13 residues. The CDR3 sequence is CASSPGGAYEQYF. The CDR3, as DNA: TGTGCCAGCAGCCCGGGAGGGGCCTACGAGCAGTACTTC.

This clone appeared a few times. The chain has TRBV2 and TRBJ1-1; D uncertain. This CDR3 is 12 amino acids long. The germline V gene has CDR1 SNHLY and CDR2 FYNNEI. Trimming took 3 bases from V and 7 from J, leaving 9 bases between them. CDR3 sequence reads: CASSDRGVEAFF. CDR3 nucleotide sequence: TGTGCCAGCAGTGATCGCGGTGTTGAAGCTTTCTTT.

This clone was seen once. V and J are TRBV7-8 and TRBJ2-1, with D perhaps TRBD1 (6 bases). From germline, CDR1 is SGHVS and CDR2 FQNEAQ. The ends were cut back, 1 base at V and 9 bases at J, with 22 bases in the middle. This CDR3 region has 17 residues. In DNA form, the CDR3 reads TGTGCCAGCAGCTTAGTTATACTCATGACAGGAGCTAGTGAGCAGTTCTTC. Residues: CASSLVILMTGASEQFF.

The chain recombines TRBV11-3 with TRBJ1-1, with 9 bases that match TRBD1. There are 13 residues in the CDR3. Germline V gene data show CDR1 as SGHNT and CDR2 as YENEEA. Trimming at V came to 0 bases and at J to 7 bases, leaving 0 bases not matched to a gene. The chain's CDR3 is CASSLEGQGEAFF. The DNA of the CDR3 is TGTGCCAGCAGCTTAGAGGGACAGGGTGAAGCTTTCTTT.

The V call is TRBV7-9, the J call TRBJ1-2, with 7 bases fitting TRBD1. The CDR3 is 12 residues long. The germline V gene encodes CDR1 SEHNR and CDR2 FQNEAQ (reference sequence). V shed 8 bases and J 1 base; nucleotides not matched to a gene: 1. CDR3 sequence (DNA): TGTGCCAGCGGACAGGTTAACTATGGCTACACCTTC. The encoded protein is CASGQVNYGYTF.

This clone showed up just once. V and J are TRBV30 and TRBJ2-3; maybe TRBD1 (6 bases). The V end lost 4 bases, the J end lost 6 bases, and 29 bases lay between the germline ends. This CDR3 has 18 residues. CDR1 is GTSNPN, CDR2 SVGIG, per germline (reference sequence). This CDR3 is CAWIRDIKDRHIEDTQYF. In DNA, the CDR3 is TGTGCCTGGATTCGGGACATTAAGGACAGACACATAGAGGATACGCAGTATTTT.

Written as DNA, the CDR3 is TGTGCCAGCAGCTCCACACTAGAGCTTGAGCAGTTCTTC. Amino acid sequence: CASSSTLELEQFF. The J gene is TRBJ2-1, the V gene TRBV7-9; possibly TRBD2 for D (5 bases). This CDR3 spans 13 amino acids. The V end was cut by 4 bases, the J end by 9 bases, with 13 bases between. Per germline, CDR1 SEHNR and CDR2 FQNEAQ (reference sequence). Combining the CDR3 with reference TRBV7-9 and TRBJ2-1 gives the whole variable domain DTGVSQNPRHKITKRGQNVTFRCDPISEHNRLYWYRQTLGQGPEFLTYFQNEAQLEKSRLLSDRFSAERPKGSFSTLEIQRTEQGDSAMYLCASSSTLELEQFFGPGTRLTVL.

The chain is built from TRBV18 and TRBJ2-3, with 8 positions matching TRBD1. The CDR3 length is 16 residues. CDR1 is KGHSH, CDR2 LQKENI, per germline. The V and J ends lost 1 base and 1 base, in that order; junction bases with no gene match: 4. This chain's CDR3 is CASSPRQGAGTDTQYF. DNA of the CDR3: TGTGCCAGCTCACCACGGCAGGGGGCAGGCACAGATACGCAGTATTTT.

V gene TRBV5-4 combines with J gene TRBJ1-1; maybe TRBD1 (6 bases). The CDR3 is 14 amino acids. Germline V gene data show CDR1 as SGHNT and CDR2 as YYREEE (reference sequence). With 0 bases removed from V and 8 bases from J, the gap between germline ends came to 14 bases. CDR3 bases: TGTGCCAGCAGCTTGGCCCTTACAGGGCCCGAAGCTTTCTTT. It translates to CASSLALTGPEAFF. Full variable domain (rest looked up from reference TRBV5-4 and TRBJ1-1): ETGVTQSPTHLIKTRGQQVTLRCSSQSGHNTVSWYQQALGQGPQFIFQYYREEENGRGNFPPRFSGLQFPNYSSELNVNALELDDSALYLCASSLALTGPEAFFGQGTRLTVV.

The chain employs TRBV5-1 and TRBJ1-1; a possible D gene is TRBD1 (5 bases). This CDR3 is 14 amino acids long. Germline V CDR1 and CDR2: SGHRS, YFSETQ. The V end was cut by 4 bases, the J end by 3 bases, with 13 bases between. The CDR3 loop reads CASSLDSGYTEAFF. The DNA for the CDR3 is TGCGCCAGCAGCCTCGACTCAGGGTACACTGAAGCTTTCTTT.

The CDR3 protein is CASTAGTPYEQYF. CDR3 DNA: TGTGCCAGTACCGCCGGGACACCTTACGAGCAGTACTTC. The chain employs TRBV19 and TRBJ2-7; possible D gene TRBD1, 6 bases. V was shortened by 7 bases and J by 4 bases, with 14 bases between the two germline ends. CDR3 length: 13 amino acids. Per the germline V gene, CDR1 is LNHDA and CDR2 is SQIVND (reference sequence). The variable domain in full, completed from reference TRBV19 and TRBJ2-7, reads DGGITQSPKYLFRKEGQNVTLSCEQNLNHDAMYWYRQDPGQGLRLIYYSQIVNDFQKGDIAEGYSVSREKKESFPLTVTSAQKNPTAFYLCASTAGTPYEQYFGPGTRLTVT.

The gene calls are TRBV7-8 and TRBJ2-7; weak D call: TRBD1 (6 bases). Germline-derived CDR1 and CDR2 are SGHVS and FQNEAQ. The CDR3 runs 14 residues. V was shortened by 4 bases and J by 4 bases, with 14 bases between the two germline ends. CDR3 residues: CASSSRDNSYEQYF. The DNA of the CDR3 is TGTGCCAGCAGCTCCCGGGACAACTCGTACGAGCAGTACTTC.

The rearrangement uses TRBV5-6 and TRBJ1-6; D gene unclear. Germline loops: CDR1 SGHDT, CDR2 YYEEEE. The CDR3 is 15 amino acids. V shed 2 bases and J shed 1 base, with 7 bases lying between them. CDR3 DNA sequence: TGTGCCAGCAGCTTCGGGGTGTCCTATAATTCACCCCTCCACTTT. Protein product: CASSFGVSYNSPLHF.

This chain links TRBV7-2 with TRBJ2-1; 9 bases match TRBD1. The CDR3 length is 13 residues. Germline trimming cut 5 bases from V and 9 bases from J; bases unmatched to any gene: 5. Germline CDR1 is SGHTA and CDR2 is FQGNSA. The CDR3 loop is CASSRDRVSEQFF. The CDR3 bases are TGTGCCAGCAGCCGGGACAGGGTGTCTGAGCAGTTCTTC. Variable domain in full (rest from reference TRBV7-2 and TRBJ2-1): GAGVSQSPSNKVTEKGKDVELRCDPISGHTALYWYRQSLGQGLEFLIYFQGNSAPDKSGLPSDRFSAERTGGSVSTLTIQRTQQEDSAVYLCASSRDRVSEQFFGPGTRLTVL.